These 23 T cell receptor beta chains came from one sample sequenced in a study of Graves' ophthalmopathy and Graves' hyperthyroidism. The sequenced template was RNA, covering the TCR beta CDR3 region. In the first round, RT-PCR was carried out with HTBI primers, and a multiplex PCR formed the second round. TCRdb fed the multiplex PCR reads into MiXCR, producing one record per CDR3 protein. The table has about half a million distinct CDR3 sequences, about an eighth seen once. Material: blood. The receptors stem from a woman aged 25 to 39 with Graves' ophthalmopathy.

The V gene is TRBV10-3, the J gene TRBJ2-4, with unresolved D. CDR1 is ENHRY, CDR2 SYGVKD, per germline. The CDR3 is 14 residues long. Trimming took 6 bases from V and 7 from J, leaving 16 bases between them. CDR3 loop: CAIRREAPGNIQYF. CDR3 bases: TGTGCCATCAGACGCGAGGCTCCCGGGAACATTCAGTACTTC.

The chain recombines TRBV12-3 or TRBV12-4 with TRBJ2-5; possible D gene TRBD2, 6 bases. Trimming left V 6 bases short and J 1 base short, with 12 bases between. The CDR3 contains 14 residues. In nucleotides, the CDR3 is TGTGCCAGCAGCGGGGGAGGAAGCCAAGAGACCCAGTACTTC. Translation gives CASSGGGSQETQYF.

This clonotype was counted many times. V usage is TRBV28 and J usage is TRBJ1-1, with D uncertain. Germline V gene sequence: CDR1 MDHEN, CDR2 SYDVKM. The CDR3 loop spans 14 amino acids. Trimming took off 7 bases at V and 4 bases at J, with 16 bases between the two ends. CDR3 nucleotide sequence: TGTGCCAGCATTAGACTCGGGGATTCCACTGAAGCTTTCTTT. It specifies CASIRLGDSTEAFF.

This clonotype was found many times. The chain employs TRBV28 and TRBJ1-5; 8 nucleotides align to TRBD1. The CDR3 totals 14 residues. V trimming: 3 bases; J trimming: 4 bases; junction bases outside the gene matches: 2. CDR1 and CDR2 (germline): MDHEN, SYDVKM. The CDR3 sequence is CASSFGTGNQPQHF. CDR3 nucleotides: TGTGCCAGCAGTTTCGGGACAGGAAATCAGCCCCAGCATTTT.

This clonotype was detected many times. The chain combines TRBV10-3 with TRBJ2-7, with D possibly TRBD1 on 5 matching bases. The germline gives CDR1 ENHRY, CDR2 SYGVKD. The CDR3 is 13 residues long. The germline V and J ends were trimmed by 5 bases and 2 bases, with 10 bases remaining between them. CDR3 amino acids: CAISYDSPYEQYF. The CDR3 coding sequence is TGTGCCATCAGTTATGACAGTCCCTACGAGCAGTACTTC.

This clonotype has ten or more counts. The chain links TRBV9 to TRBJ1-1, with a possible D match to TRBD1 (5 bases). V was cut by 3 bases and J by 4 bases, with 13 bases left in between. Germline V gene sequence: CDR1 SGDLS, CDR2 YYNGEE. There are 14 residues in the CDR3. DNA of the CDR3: TGTGCCAGCAGCGCCGAGACAGTTTTCACTGAAGCTTTCTTT. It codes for CASSAETVFTEAFF. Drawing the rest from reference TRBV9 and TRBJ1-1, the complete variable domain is DSGVTQTPKHLITATGQRVTLRCSPRSGDLSVYWYQQSLDQGLQFLIQYYNGEERAKGNILERFSAQQFPDLHSELNLSSLELGDSALYFCASSAETVFTEAFFGQGTRLTVV.

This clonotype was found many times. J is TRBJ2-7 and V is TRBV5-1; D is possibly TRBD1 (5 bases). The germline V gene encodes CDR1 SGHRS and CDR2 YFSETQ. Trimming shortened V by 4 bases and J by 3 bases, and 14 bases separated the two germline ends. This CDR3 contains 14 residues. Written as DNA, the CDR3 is TGCGCCAGCAGCGGAGAGTGGCAGGGCTACGAGCAGTACTTC. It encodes CASSGEWQGYEQYF.

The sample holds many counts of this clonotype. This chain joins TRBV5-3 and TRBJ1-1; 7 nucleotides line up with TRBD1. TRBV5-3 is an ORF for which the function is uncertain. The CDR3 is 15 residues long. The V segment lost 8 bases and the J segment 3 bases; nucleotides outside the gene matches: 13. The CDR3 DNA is TGTGCCAGCTGGGACAGCCCAGAGAGAGACACTGAAGCTTTCTTT. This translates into CASWDSPERDTEAFF.

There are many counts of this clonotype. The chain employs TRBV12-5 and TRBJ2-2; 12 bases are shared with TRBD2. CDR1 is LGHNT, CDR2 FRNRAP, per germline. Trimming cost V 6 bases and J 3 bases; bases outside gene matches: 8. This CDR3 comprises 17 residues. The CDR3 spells CASGLLRLAGDTGELFF. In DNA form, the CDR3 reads TGTGCTAGTGGCCTACTTCGACTAGCGGGAGACACCGGGGAGCTGTTTTTT.

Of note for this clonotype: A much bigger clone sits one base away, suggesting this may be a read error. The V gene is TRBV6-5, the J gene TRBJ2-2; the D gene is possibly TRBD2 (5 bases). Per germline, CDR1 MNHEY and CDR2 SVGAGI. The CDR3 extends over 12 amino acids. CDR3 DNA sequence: TGTGCCAGCAGTTACAGCCCCGGGGAGCCGTTTTTT. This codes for CASSYSPGEPFF.

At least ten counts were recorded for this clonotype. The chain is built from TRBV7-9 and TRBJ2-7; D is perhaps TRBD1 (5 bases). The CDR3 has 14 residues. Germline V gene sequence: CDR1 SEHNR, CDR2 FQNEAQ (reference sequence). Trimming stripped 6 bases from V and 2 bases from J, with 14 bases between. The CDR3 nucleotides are TGTGCCAGCAGTTCGGACAATAGTCCCTACGAGCAGTACTTC. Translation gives CASSSDNSPYEQYF.

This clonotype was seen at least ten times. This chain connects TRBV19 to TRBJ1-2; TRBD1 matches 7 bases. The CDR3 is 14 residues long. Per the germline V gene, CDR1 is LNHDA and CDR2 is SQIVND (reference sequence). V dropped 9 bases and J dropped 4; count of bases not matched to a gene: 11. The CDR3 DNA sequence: TGTGCCAGCGCATTCAGGGGGGAAGGCTATGGCTACACCTTC. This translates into CASAFRGEGYGYTF.

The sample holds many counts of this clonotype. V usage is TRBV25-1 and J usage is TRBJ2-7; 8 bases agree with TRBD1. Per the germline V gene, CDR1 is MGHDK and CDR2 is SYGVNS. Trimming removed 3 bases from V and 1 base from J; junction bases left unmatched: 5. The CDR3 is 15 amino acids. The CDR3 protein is CASSDLGQESYEQYF. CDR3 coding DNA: TGTGCCAGCAGTGACCTGGGACAGGAGTCCTACGAGCAGTACTTC.

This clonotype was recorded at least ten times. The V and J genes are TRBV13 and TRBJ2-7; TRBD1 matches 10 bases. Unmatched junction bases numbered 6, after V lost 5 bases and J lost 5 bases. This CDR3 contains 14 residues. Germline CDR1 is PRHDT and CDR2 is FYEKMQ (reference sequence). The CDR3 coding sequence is TGTGCCAGCAGCCAGGGACAGGGGATCAACGAGCAGTACTTC. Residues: CASSQGQGINEQYF.

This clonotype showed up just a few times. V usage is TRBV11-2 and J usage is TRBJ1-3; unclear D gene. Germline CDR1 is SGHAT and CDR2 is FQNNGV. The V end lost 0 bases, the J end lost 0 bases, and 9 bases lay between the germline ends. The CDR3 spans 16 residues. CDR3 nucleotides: TGTGCCAGCAGCTTAGAAGACGCGGGCTCTGGAAACACCATATATTTT. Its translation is CASSLEDAGSGNTIYF.

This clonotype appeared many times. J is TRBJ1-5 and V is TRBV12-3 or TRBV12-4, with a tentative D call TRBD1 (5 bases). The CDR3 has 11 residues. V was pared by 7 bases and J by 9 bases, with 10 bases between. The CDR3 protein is CASTGGGPQHF. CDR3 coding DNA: TGTGCCAGCACCGGCGGGGGGCCCCAGCATTTT.

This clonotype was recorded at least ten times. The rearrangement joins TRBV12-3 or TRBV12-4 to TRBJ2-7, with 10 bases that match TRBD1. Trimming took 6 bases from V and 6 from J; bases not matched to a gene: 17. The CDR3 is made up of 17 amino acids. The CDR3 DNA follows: TGTGCCAGCAGCGTCCTTTTGGGACAGGGGTTGTTCATCGAGCAGTACTTC. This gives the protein CASSVLLGQGLFIEQYF.

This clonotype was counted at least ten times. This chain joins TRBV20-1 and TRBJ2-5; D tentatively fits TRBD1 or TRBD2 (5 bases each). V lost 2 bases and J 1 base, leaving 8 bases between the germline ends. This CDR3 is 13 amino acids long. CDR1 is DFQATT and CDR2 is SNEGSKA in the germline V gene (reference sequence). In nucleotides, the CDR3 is TGCAGTGCTAGAAGAGGGGTCCAAGAGACCCAGTACTTC. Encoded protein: CSARRGVQETQYF.

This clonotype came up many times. CDR3: CAWRVAPNTEAFF. The CDR3 DNA is TGTGCCTGGAGGGTTGCTCCCAACACTGAAGCTTTCTTT. The chain employs TRBV30 and TRBJ1-1; D gene uncertain. V lost 3 bases and J 2 bases, leaving 10 bases between the germline ends. Germline V gene lookup returns CDR1 GTSNPN and CDR2 SVGIG (reference sequence). There are 13 residues in the CDR3. The full variable domain, its missing parts supplied by reference TRBV30 and TRBJ1-1, is SQTIHQWPATLVQPVGSPLSLECTVEGTSNPNLYWYRQAAGRGLQLLFYSVGIGQISSEVPQNLSASRPQDRQFILSSKKLLLSDSGFYLCAWRVAPNTEAFFGQGTRLTVV.

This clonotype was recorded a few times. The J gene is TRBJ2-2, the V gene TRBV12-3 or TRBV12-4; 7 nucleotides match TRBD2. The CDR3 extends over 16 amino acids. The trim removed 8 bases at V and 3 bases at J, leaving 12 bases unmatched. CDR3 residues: CASVGRDGIYTGELFF. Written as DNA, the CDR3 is TGTGCCAGCGTTGGGAGGGACGGGATTTACACCGGGGAGCTGTTTTTT.

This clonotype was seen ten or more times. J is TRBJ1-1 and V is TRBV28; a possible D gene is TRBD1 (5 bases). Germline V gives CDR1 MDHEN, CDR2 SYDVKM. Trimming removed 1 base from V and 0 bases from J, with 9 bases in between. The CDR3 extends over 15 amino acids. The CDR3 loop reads CASSLSGGVNTEAFF. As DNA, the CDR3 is TGTGCCAGCAGTTTATCGGGAGGGGTGAACACTGAAGCTTTCTTT.

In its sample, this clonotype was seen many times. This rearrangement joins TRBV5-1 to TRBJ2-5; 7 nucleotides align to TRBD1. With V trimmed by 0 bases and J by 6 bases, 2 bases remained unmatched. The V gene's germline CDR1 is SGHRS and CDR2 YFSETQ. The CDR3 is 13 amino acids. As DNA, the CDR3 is TGCGCCAGCAGCTTGGAGACAGGGAAGACCCAGTACTTC. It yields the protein CASSLETGKTQYF.

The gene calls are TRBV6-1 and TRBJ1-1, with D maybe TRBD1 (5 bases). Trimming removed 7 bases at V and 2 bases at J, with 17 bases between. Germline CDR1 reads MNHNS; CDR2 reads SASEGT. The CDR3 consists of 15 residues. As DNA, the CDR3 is TGTGCCAGCAAGACAGCCCTGGGAGGTAACACTGAAGCTTTCTTT. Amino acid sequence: CASKTALGGNTEAFF.